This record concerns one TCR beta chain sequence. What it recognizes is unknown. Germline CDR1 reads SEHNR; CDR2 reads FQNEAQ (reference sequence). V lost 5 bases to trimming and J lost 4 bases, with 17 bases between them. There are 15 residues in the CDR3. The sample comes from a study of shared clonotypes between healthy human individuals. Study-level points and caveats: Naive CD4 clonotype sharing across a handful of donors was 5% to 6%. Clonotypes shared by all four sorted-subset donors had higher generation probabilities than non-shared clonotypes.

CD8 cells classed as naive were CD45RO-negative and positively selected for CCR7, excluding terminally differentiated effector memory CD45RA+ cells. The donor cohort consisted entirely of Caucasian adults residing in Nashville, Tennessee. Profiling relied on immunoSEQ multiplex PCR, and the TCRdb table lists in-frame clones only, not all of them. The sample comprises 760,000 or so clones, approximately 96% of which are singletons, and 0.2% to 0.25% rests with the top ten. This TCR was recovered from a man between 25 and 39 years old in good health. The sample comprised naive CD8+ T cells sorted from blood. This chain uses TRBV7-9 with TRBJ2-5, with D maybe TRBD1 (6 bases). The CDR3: CASSVQLGTRETQYF. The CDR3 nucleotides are TGTGCCAGCAGCGTACAGCTTGGGACACGAGAGACCCAGTACTTC.